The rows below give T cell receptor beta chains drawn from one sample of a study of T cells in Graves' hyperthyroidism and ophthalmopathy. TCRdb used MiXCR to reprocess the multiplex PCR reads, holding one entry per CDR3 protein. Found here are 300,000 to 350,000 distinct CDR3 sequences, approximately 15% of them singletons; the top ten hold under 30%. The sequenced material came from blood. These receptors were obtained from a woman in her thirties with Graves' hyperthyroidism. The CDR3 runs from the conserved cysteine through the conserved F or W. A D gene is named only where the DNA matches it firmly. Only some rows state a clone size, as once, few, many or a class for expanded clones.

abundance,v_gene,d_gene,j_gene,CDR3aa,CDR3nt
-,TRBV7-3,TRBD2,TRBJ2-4,CASSLNDSRRVSGSGNIQYF,TGTGCCAGCAGCTTAAACGACTCCCGCAGGGTGAGCGGGAGCGGTAACATTCAGTACTTC
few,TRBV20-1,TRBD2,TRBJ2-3,CSAGSSRTRSVTDTQYF,TGCAGTGCTGGATCGAGCCGGACTAGGTCGGTCACAGATACGCAGTATTTT
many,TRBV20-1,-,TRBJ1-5,CSARGSASNQPQHF,TGCAGTGCCCGGGGGTCGGCGAGCAATCAGCCCCAGCATTTT
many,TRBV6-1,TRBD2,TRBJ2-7,CASKLAGDYEQYF,TGTGCCAGCAAGCTAGCGGGAGACTACGAGCAGTACTTC
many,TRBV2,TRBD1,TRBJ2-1,CASFTPGTGGWNEQFF,TGTGCCAGCTTTACTCCCGGGACAGGGGGGTGGAATGAGCAGTTCTTC
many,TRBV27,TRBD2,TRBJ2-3,CASSWGDPGLAGVEDTQYF,TGTGCCAGCAGTTGGGGCGACCCGGGACTAGCGGGAGTCGAAGATACGCAGTATTTT
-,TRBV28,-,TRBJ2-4,CASSPPGRVENIQYF,TGTGCCAGCAGTCCCCCCGGACGGGTAGAAAACATTCAGTACTTC
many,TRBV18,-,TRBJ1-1,CASSPPGLTEAFF,TGTGCCAGCTCACCACCGGGCCTGACTGAAGCTTTCTTT
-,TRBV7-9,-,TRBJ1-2,CASSLEVYGYTF,TGTGCCAGCAGCTTAGAGGTCTATGGCTACACCTTC
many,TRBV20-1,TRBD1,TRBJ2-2,CSATGQMNTGELFF,TGCAGTGCTACGGGACAGATGAACACCGGGGAGCTGTTTTTT
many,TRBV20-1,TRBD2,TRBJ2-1,CSASPGLAGGWNEQFF,TGCAGTGCTAGCCCGGGACTAGCGGGAGGATGGAATGAGCAGTTCTTC
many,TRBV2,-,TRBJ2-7,CASGDPSARFAFYEQYF,TGTGCCTCGGGGGACCCGTCGGCCCGGTTCGCGTTCTACGAGCAGTACTTC
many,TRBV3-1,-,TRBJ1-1,CASSPKGGGTEAFF,TGTGCCAGCAGCCCAAAGGGTGGAGGCACTGAAGCTTTCTTT
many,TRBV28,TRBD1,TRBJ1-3,CASRLQGGLGNTIYF,TGTGCCAGCAGATTACAGGGGGGGCTCGGAAACACCATATATTTT
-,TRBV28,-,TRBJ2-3,CASRTTGIADTQYF,TGTGCCAGCCGCACGACAGGAATCGCAGATACGCAGTATTTT
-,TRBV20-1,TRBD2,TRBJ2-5,CSTLATIETQYF,TGCAGTACACTAGCGACTATAGAGACCCAGTACTTC
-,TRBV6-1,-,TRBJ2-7,CASIKGLGEAYEQYF,TGTGCCAGCATAAAGGGACTCGGAGAAGCCTACGAGCAGTACTTC
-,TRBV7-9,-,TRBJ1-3,CASSSYAGTTGNTIYF,TGTGCCAGCAGCTCGTACGCCGGGACAACAGGAAACACCATATATTTT
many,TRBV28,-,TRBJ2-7,CASSRTSLGAYEQYF,TGTGCCAGCAGCCGCACTAGCTTAGGCGCCTACGAGCAGTACTTC
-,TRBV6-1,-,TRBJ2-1,CATTLVNEQFF,TGTGCCACCACCCTCGTTAATGAGCAGTTCTTC
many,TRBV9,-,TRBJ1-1,CASSPNPSQDTEAFF,TGTGCCAGCAGCCCAAACCCAAGCCAAGACACTGAAGCTTTCTTT
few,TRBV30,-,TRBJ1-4,CAWSVRRGGGSEKLFF,TGTGCCTGGAGTGTACGGAGAGGAGGAGGAAGCGAAAAACTGTTTTTT
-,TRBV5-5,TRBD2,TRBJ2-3,CASTRSGTSGFTDTQYF,TGTGCCAGCACCCGGTCGGGGACTAGCGGTTTCACAGATACGCAGTATTTT
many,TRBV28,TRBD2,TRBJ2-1,CASPERTSGGDSYNEQFF,TGTGCCAGCCCGGAGAGGACGAGCGGGGGCGACTCCTACAATGAGCAGTTCTTC
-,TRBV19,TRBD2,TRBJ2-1,CASSIDGLAGPPYNEQFF,TGTGCCAGTAGTATAGACGGGCTAGCGGGACCTCCATACAATGAGCAGTTCTTC
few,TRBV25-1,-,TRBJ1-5,CASRHTGNNQPQHF,TGTGCCAGCAGACATACAGGGAACAATCAGCCCCAGCATTTT
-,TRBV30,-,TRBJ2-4,CAWSVGSDIQYF,TGTGCCTGGAGTGTAGGGTCGGACATTCAGTACTTC
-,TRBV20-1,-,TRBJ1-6,CSATGQQYNSPLHF,TGCAGTGCTACCGGCCAGCAATATAATTCACCCCTCCACTTT
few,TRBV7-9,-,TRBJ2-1,CASSPASGSPRGDEQFF,TGTGCCAGCAGCCCCGCCTCCGGGTCCCCCAGAGGGGATGAGCAGTTCTTC
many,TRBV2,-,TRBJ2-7,CASFPWVSSYEQYF,TGTGCCAGCTTTCCGTGGGTTAGCTCCTACGAGCAGTACTTC
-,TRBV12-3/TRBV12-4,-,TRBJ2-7,CASSPGVPGDEQYF,TGTGCCAGCAGTCCAGGGGTACCCGGCGACGAGCAGTACTTC
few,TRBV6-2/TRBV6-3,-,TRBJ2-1,CASQRFNEQFF,TGTGCCAGCCAGCGGTTCAATGAGCAGTTCTTC
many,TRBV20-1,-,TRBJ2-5,CSAYPLRTQETQYF,TGCAGTGCTTATCCTCTGCGGACCCAAGAGACCCAGTACTTC
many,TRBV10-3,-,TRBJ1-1,CAISDSQGAFF,TGTGCCATCAGTGACTCTCAGGGAGCTTTCTTT
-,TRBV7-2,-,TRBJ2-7,CASSLEDSYEQYF,TGTGCCAGCAGCTTAGAGGACTCCTACGAGCAGTACTTC
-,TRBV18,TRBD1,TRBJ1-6,CASSPRRGQDSPLHF,TGTGCCAGCTCACCACGAAGGGGGCAAGATTCACCCCTCCACTTT
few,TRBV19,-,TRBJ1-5,CASSTRGSWGNQPQHF,TGTGCCAGTAGTACCCGAGGGAGTTGGGGCAATCAGCCCCAGCATTTT
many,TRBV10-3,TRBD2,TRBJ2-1,CAIRKVAGGLDEQFF,TGTGCCATCAGAAAAGTAGCGGGAGGGCTTGATGAGCAGTTCTTC
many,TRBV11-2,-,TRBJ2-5,CASSFRGTLLKETQYF,TGTGCCAGCAGCTTCCGAGGGACTCTCCTAAAAGAGACCCAGTACTTC
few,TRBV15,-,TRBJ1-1,CATSWNEGAEAFF,TGTGCCACCAGCTGGAATGAGGGAGCTGAAGCTTTCTTT
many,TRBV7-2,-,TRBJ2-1,CASSLSATSYNEQFF,TGTGCCAGCAGCTTATCAGCGACCTCCTACAATGAGCAGTTCTTC
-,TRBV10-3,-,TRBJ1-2,CAISGRDTYNYGYTF,TGTGCCATCAGTGGCCGGGACACTTATAACTATGGCTACACCTTC
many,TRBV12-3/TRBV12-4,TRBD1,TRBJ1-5,CASRETGGEGNQPQHF,TGTGCCAGCAGGGAAACAGGGGGCGAGGGCAATCAGCCCCAGCATTTT
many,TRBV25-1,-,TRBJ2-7,CASSDEHGPSYEQYF,TGTGCCAGCAGTGATGAGCACGGGCCTTCCTACGAGCAGTACTTC
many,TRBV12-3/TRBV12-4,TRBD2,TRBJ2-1,CASRGTSGSYEQFF,TGTGCCAGCAGGGGGACTAGCGGGAGTTATGAGCAGTTCTTC